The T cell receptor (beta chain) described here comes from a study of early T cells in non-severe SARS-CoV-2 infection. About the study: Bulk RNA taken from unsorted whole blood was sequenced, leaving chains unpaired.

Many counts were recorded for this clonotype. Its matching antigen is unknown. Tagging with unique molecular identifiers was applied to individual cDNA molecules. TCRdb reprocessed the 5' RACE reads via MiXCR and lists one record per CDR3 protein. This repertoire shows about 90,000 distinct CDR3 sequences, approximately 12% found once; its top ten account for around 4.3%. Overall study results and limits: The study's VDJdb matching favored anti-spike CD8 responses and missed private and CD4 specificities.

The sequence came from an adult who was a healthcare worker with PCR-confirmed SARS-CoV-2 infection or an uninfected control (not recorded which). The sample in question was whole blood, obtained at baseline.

The CDR3 here is CSATGTAYEQYF. DNA of the CDR3: TGCAGTGCTACGGGGACCGCGTACGAGCAGTACTTC. The chain links TRBV20-1 to TRBJ2-7, with D possibly called TRBD1 or TRBD2 (5 bases each). Germline V gene lookup returns CDR1 DFQATT and CDR2 SNEGSKA (reference sequence). The length of the CDR3 is 12 residues. V lost 4 bases, J lost 4 bases, and 11 bases lay in between.